This entry features one TCR beta chain sequence. This sample is part of a study of blood T cell repertoires in COVID-19. Sequenced by immunoSEQ multiplex PCR; TCRdb stores in-frame clones only, minus some. The sample has roughly 120,000 clones; approximately 81% are singletons. The source of this sequence is a man in his forties with acute or convalescent COVID-19. Sequenced sample: peripheral blood.

The DNA of the CDR3 is TGTGCCAGCAGCTTAGTAGGCGGTAATGAGCAGTTCTTC. Translation gives CASSLVGGNEQFF. The rearrangement uses TRBV7-6 and TRBJ2-1; D gene uncertain. This CDR3 contains 13 residues. The germline V gene has CDR1 SGHVS and CDR2 FNYEAQ. V was cut by 1 base and J by 7 bases, with 8 bases left in between.